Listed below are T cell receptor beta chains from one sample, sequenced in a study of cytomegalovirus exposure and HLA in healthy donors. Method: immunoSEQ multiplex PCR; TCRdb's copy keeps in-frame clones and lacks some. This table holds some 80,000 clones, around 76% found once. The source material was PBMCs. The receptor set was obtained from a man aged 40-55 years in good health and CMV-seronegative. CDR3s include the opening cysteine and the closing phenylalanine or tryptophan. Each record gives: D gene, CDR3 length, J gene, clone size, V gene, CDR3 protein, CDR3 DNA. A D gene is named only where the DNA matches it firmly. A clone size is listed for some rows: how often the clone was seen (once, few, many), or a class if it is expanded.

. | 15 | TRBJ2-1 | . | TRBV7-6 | CASSLGAPGINEQFF | TGTGCCAGCAGCCTGGGGGCTCCCGGTATAAATGAGCAGTTCTTC
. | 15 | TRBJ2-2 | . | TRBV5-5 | CASSRVGAGTGELFF | TGTGCCAGCAGCCGAGTGGGAGCTGGAACCGGGGAGCTGTTTTTT
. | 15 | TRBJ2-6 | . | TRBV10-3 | CAISEGQPGANVLTF | TGTGCCATCAGTGAGGGACAGCCTGGGGCCAACGTCCTGACTTTC
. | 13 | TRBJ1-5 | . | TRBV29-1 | CSVQDSRDQPQHF | TGCAGCGTCCAGGACAGTCGGGATCAGCCCCAGCATTTT
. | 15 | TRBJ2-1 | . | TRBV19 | CASSITQRLYNEQFF | TGTGCCAGTAGTATAACCCAGCGGTTATACAATGAGCAGTTCTTC
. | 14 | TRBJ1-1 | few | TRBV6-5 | CASSAVGAGTEAFF | TGTGCCAGCAGTGCGGTAGGAGCTGGGACTGAAGCTTTCTTT
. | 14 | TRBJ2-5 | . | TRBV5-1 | CASSLYAGQETQYF | TGCGCCAGCAGCTTGTACGCCGGCCAAGAGACCCAGTACTTC
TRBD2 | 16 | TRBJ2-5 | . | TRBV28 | CASSYPGTRVKETQYF | TGTGCCAGCAGTTACCCCGGGACTAGGGTGAAGGAGACCCAGTACTTC
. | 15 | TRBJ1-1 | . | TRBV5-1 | CASSLKSARNTEAFF | TGCGCCAGCAGCTTAAAGTCAGCTAGGAACACTGAAGCTTTCTTT
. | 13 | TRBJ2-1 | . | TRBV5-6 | CASSLAGVQEQFF | TGTGCCAGCAGCTTGGCCGGAGTTCAGGAGCAGTTCTTC
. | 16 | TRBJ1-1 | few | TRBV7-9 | CASSSQAISFGTEAFF | TGTGCCAGCAGCTCCCAGGCGATTTCCTTTGGGACTGAAGCTTTCTTT
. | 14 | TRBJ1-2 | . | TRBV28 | CASSLSESSYGYTF | TGTGCCAGCAGTTTGAGCGAGTCGTCCTATGGCTACACCTTC
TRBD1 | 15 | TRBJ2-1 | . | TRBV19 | CASSTRDRGPPEQFF | TGTGCCAGTAGCACCCGGGACAGGGGGCCTCCGGAGCAGTTCTTC
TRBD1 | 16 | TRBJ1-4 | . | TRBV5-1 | CASSLVGRGQNEKLFF | TGCGCCAGCAGCTTGGTAGGAAGGGGGCAGAATGAAAAACTGTTTTTT
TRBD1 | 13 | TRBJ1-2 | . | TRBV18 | CASSQGQDYGYTF | TGTGCCAGCTCCCAAGGACAGGACTATGGCTACACCTTC
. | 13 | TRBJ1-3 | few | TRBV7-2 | CASSLVAGNTIYF | TGTGCCAGCAGCTTAGTGGCCGGAAACACCATATATTTT
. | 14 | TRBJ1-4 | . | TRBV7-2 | CASSLSRSNEKLFF | TGTGCCAGCAGCTTGAGCAGGTCTAATGAAAAACTGTTTTTT
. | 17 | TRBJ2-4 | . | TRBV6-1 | CASSATGTRAIGDSQYF | TGTGCCAGCAGTGCAACCGGGACTAGGGCTATTGGGGACAGTCAGTACTTC
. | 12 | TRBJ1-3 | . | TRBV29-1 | CSVETAGNTIYF | TGCAGCGTTGAGACTGCTGGAAACACCATATATTTT
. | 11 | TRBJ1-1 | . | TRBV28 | CASSSNTEAFF | TGTGCCAGCAGTTCAAACACTGAAGCTTTCTTT
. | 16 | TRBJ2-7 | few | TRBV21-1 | CARIGTSGSHPREQYF | TGTGCCAGAATCGGGACTAGCGGGAGCCATCCACGGGAGCAGTACTTC
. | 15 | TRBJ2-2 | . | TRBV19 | CASRLAVLDTGELFF | TGTGCCAGTAGACTAGCCGTGCTGGACACCGGGGAGCTGTTTTTT
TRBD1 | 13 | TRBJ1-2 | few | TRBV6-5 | CASRPRTGYGYTF | TGTGCCAGCAGGCCAAGGACAGGGTATGGCTACACCTTC
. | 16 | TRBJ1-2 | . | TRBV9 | CASSVEDRQLNYGYTF | TGTGCCAGCAGCGTAGAGGACAGACAGCTTAACTATGGCTACACCTTC
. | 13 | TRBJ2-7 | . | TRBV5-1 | CASSKSGAYEQYF | TGCGCCAGCAGCAAATCCGGGGCCTACGAGCAGTACTTC
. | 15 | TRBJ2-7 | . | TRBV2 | CASSDQTRGSYEQYF | TGTGCCAGCAGTGACCAAACTCGGGGCTCCTACGAGCAGTACTTC
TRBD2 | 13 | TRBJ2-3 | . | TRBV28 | CASRRAGVDTQYF | TGTGCCAGCAGGAGGGCGGGAGTTGATACGCAGTATTTT
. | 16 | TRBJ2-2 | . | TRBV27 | CASSLFWAQGGGELFF | TGTGCCAGCAGCCTCTTTTGGGCCCAGGGTGGCGGGGAGCTGTTTTTT
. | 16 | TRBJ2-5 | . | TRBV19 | CASSGRSSTVQETQYF | TGTGCCAGTAGTGGTAGGAGCTCGACAGTTCAAGAGACCCAGTACTTC
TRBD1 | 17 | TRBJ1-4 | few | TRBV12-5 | CASGLIQGDPSGEKLFF | TGTGCTAGTGGCCTCATCCAGGGGGACCCCTCGGGGGAAAAACTGTTTTTT
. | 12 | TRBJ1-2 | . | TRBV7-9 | CSSRRDSDGYTF | TGTTCCAGCCGAAGAGACAGCGATGGCTACACCTTC
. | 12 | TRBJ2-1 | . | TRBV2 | CASSEGNSAEFF | TGTGCCAGCAGTGAAGGTAATAGCGCGGAGTTCTTC
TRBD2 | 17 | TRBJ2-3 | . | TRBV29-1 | CSVVPPSGRYSTDTQYF | TGCAGCGTTGTACCTCCTAGCGGGAGGTATAGCACAGATACGCAGTATTTT
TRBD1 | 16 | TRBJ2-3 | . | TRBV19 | CASSIVGTGGVDTQYF | TGTGCCAGTAGTATAGTCGGGACAGGGGGCGTAGATACGCAGTATTTT
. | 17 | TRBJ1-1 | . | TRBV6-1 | CASSEYPTGFSNTEAFF | TGTGCCAGCAGTGAATATCCGACAGGCTTTTCGAACACTGAAGCTTTCTTT
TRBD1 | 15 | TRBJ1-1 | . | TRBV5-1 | CASSSGQGMNTEAFF | TGCGCCAGCAGCTCCGGACAGGGAATGAACACTGAAGCTTTCTTT
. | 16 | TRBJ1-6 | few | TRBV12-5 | CASGRTGVDSNSPLHF | TGTGCTAGTGGTCGTACAGGAGTCGATTCTAATTCACCCCTCCACTTT
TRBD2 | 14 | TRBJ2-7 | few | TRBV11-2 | CASSRDYQTYEQYF | TGTGCCAGCAGCCGGGACTACCAAACCTACGAGCAGTACTTC
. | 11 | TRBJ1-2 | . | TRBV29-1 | CSVPVLDGYTF | TGCAGCGTTCCGGTTCTGGATGGCTACACCTTC
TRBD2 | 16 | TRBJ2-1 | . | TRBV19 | CASSSTSGSIYNEQFF | TGTGCCAGTAGTTCGACTAGCGGGAGTATCTACAATGAGCAGTTCTTC
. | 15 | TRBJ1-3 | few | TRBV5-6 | CASSRRGISGNTIYF | TGTGCCAGCAGCAGGAGAGGGATCTCTGGAAACACCATATATTTT
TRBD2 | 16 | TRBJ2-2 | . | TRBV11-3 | CASSPGTSGRAGELFF | TGTGCCAGCAGCCCCGGGACTAGCGGGAGGGCCGGGGAGCTGTTTTTT
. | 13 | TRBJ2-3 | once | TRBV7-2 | CASSARDSPTQYF | TGTGCCAGCAGCGCTCGGGACTCCCCAACGCAGTATTTT
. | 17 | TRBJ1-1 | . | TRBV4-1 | CASSLRTLAVMGTEAFF | TGCGCCAGCAGCCTGAGGACCCTAGCGGTGATGGGCACTGAAGCTTTCTTT
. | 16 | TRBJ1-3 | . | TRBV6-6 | CASSKYDRDSRNTIYF | TGTGCCAGCAGTAAATATGACCGGGACTCCCGGAACACCATATATTTT
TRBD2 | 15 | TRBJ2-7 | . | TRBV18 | CASSPLAGGLGEQYF | TGTGCCAGCTCACCACTAGCGGGAGGGCTAGGCGAGCAGTACTTC
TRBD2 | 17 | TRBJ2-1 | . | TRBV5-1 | CASSLFPSGVGGNEQFF | TGCGCCAGCAGCTTGTTTCCTAGCGGGGTGGGAGGAAATGAGCAGTTCTTC
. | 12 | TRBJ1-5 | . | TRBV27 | CASSGPGQPQHF | TGTGCCAGCAGTGGCCCGGGGCAGCCCCAGCATTTT
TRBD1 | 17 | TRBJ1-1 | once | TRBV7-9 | CSSSPTRDRGPTGEAFF | TGTTCCAGCAGCCCAACCCGGGACAGGGGACCGACGGGTGAAGCTTTCTTT
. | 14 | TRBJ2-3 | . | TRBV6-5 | CASRGRRGTDTQYF | TGTGCCAGCAGGGGCAGACGAGGCACAGATACGCAGTATTTT
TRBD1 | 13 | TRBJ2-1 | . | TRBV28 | CASHDRDYNEQFF | TGTGCCAGCCATGACAGGGACTACAATGAGCAGTTCTTC
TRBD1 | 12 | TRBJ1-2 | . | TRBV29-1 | CSVVTGERGYTF | TGCAGCGTTGTAACAGGGGAGAGGGGCTACACCTTC
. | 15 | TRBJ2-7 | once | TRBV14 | CASSQGLGGDYEQYF | TGTGCCAGCAGCCAGGGACTTGGAGGCGACTACGAGCAGTACTTC
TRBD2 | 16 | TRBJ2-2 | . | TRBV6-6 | CASRFQAGPNTGELFF | TGTGCCAGCAGATTCCAAGCGGGACCTAACACCGGGGAGCTGTTTTTT
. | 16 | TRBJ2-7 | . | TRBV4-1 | CASSMVGGPPDYEQYF | TGCGCCAGCAGCATGGTGGGGGGACCTCCGGACTACGAGCAGTACTTC
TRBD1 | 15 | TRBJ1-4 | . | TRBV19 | CASTGRDRANEKLFF | TGTGCCAGTACCGGCCGGGACAGGGCTAATGAAAAACTGTTTTTT
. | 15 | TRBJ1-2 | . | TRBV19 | CASKPPGIGNYGYTF | TGTGCCAGCAAACCCCCCGGGATAGGGAACTATGGCTACACCTTC
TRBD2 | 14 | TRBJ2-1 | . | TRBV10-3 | CAISVAGGPNEQFF | TGTGCCATCAGTGTGGCGGGAGGGCCCAATGAGCAGTTCTTC
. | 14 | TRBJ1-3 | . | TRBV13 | CASSPWTAGNTIYF | TGTGCCAGCAGCCCCTGGACAGCTGGAAACACCATATATTTT
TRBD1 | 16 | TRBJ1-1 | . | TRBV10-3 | CAISETGTAMNTEAFF | TGTGCCATCAGTGAGACCGGGACAGCGATGAACACTGAAGCTTTCTTT